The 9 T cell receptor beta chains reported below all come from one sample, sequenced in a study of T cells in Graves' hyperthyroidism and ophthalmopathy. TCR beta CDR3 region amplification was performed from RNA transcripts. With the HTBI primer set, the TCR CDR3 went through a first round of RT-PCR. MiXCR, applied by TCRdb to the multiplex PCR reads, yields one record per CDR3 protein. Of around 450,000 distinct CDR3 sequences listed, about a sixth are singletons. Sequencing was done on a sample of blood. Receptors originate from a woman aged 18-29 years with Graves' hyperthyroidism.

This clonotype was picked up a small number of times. The chain's CDR3 is CASSRNGGETQYF. CDR3 DNA sequence: TGTGCCAGCAGCCGGAATGGGGGAGAGACCCAGTACTTC. This sequence joins TRBV6-2 or TRBV6-3 and TRBJ2-5; D may match TRBD1 or TRBD2 (5 bases each). This CDR3 has 13 amino acids. Germline V lookup: CDR1 MNHEY, CDR2 SVGEGT. Trimming pared 6 bases from V and 4 bases from J, leaving 12 bases between.

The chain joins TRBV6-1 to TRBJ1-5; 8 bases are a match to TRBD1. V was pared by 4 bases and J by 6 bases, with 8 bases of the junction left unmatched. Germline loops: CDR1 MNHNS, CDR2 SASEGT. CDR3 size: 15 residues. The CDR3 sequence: CASSASGGKRQPQHF. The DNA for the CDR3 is TGTGCCAGCAGTGCCTCAGGGGGCAAGCGTCAGCCCCAGCATTTT.

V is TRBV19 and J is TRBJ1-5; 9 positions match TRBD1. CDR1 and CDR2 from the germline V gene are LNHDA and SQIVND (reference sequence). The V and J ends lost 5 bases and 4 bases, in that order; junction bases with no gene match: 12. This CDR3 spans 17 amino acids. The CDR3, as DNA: TGTGCCAGTAGTCCGACAGGGGGGTCGTGGGAAAATCAGCCCCAGCATTTT. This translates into CASSPTGGSWENQPQHF.

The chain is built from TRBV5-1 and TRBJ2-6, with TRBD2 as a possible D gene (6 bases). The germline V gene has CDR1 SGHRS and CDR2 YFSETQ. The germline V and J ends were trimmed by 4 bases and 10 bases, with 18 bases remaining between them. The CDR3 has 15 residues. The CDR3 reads CASSPRFGGENVLTF. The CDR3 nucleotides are TGCGCCAGCAGCCCGCGTTTTGGCGGGGAGAACGTCCTGACTTTC.

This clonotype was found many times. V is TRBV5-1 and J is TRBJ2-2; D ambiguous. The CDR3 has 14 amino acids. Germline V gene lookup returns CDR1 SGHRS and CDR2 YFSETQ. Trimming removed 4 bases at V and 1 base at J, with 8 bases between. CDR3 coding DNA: TGCGCCAGCAGCGAGGCAGGGAACACCGGGGAGCTGTTTTTT. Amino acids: CASSEAGNTGELFF. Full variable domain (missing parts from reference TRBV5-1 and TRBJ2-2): KAGVTQTPRYLIKTRGQQVTLSCSPISGHRSVSWYQQTPGQGLQFLFEYFSETQRNKGNFPGRFSGRQFSNSRSEMNVSTLELGDSALYLCASSEAGNTGELFFGEGSRLTVL.

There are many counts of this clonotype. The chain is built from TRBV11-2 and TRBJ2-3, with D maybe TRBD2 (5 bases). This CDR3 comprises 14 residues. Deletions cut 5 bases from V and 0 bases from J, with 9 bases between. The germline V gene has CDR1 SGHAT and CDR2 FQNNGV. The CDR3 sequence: CASSRAASTDTQYF. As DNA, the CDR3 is TGTGCCAGCAGCCGAGCGGCTAGCACAGATACGCAGTATTTT.

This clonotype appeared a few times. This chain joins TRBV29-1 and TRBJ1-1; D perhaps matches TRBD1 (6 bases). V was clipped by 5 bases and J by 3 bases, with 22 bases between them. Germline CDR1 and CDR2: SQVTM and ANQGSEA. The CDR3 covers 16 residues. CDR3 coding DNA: TGCAGCGTTCCGCAGGGGCGGACGGCTGGGGACACTGAAGCTTTCTTT. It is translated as CSVPQGRTAGDTEAFF. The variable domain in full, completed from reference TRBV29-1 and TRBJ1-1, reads SAVISQKPSRDICQRGTSLTIQCQVDSQVTMMFWYRQQPGQSLTLIATANQGSEATYESGFVIDKFPISRPNLTFSTLTVSNMSPEDSSIYLCSVPQGRTAGDTEAFFGQGTRLTVV.

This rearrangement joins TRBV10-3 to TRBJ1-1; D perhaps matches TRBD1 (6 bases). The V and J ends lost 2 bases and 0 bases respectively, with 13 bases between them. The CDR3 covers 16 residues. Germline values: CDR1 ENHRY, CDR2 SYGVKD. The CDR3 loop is CAISEPGADMNTEAFF. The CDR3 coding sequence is TGTGCCATCAGTGAGCCAGGGGCAGACATGAACACTGAAGCTTTCTTT.

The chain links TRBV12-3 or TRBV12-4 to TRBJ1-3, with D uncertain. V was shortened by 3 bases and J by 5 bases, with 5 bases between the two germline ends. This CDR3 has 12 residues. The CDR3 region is CASSLSRNTIYF. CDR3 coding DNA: TGTGCCAGCAGTTTGTCCCGAAACACCATATATTTT.